Listed below are T cell receptor beta chains from one sample, sequenced in a study of T cell changes during pregnancy in multiple sclerosis. Some clones are missing from TCRdb's copy, which holds only in-frame ones; the method was immunoSEQ multiplex PCR. The sample contains 30,000 or so clones, around 89% of which appear only once. The specimen comprised CD8+ T cells from peripheral blood mononuclear cells, sampled in the third trimester of pregnancy. The receptors were sampled from a female donor with multiple sclerosis, enrolled in a pregnancy study. Each CDR3 is given with its conserved first and last residue. A D gene is named only where the DNA matches it firmly. The size field is filled for only some rows; it gives once, few, many or a size class.

v_call,d_call,clone_size,j_call,cdr3_nt,cdr3_aa
TRBV9,.,.,TRBJ2-6,TGTGCCAGCAGCGGGGTGGGGACTTCACGAGAGTCTGGGGCCAACGTCCTGACTTTC,CASSGVGTSRESGANVLTF
TRBV7-9,.,.,TRBJ2-4,TGTGCCAGCAGCCCAGATTGGGGCTTTGACAAAAACATTCAGTACTTC,CASSPDWGFDKNIQYF
TRBV4-1,.,once,TRBJ2-1,TGCGCCAGCAGCCAAGAATACTCCTACAATGAGCAGTTCTTC,CASSQEYSYNEQFF
TRBV13,.,.,TRBJ1-2,TGTGCCAGCAGCCCGGAGGTAGCCCATGGCTACACCTTC,CASSPEVAHGYTF
TRBV5-1,TRBD2,.,TRBJ2-5,TGCGCCAGCAGCTCCCGACTAGCGGGAGGAGAGACCCAGTACTTC,CASSSRLAGGETQYF
TRBV9,TRBD1,.,TRBJ2-5,TGTGCCAGCAGCGCCGGACAGGGCAAAGAGACCCAGTACTTC,CASSAGQGKETQYF
TRBV30,.,.,TRBJ1-4,TGTGCCTGGACGACAGGAACTAATGAAAAACTGTTTTTT,CAWTTGTNEKLFF
TRBV10-2,TRBD1,.,TRBJ1-4,TGCGCCAGCAATTCGGGACAGGGGATTGCTAATGAAAAACTGTTTTTT,CASNSGQGIANEKLFF
TRBV7-9,.,.,TRBJ1-2,TGTGCCAGCAGCTCCCCCGGGACACCGAGGGACTATGGCTACACCTTC,CASSSPGTPRDYGYTF
TRBV2,TRBD1,once,TRBJ2-7,TGTGCCAGAGGTTGGGGACAGGGAAACGAGCAGTACTTC,CARGWGQGNEQYF
TRBV7-6,TRBD2,once,TRBJ2-5,TGTGCCAGCAGCTTAACTGGCGGGAGGGAAGAGACCCAGTACTTC,CASSLTGGREETQYF
TRBV7-9,.,once,TRBJ1-1,TGTGCCAGCAGCTTAAGCGGGACTGAAGCTTTCTTT,CASSLSGTEAFF
TRBV2,.,.,TRBJ2-5,TGTGCCAGCAGTGAAGGGAGCATCGGAGAGACCCAGTACTTC,CASSEGSIGETQYF
TRBV14,.,.,TRBJ2-1,TGTGCCAGCAGCCAAGATCAACTCGAGACTTGGGACAATGAGCAGTTCTTC,CASSQDQLETWDNEQFF
TRBV15,.,.,TRBJ1-1,TGTGCCACCAGCAGAGAGGTCGGCACTGAAGCTTTCTTT,CATSREVGTEAFF
TRBV30,TRBD1,.,TRBJ2-7,TGTGCCTGGAGCTGGGACAGGGGGTACGAGCAGTACTTC,CAWSWDRGYEQYF
TRBV9,.,once,TRBJ1-2,TGTGCCAGCAGCGCCCAGACAGGCTACACCTTC,CASSAQTGYTF
TRBV10-3,.,.,TRBJ2-4,TGTGTCCGGGGGGCTGTAGCCAAAAACATTCAGTACTTC,CVRGAVAKNIQYF
TRBV25-1,.,.,TRBJ1-1,TGTGCCACACAGGAGGCGGGGGGGACTGAAGCTTTCTTT,CATQEAGGTEAFF
TRBV7-9,TRBD2,.,TRBJ2-2,TGTGCCAGCAGCTTTAGAGGCAGCGGGGGGTCCAACACCGGGGAGCTGTTTTTT,CASSFRGSGGSNTGELFF
TRBV7-9,.,.,TRBJ2-5,TGTGCCAGCAGCTTAGCGGGCAACCAAGAGACCCAGTACTTC,CASSLAGNQETQYF
TRBV4-1,.,.,TRBJ2-7,TGTGCCAGCAGCCCGGACAGTTCCTACGAGCAGTACTTC,CASSPDSSYEQYF
TRBV9,.,.,TRBJ2-6,TGTGCCAGCAGCCTCCCCTCTGGGGCCAACGTCCTGACTTTC,CASSLPSGANVLTF
TRBV18,TRBD2,.,TRBJ2-1,TGTGCCAGCTCACCATCGGCTAGCGGGAGCGGGAGGGATAGGGGTGAGCAGTTCTTC,CASSPSASGSGRDRGEQFF
TRBV10-3,TRBD2,.,TRBJ2-3,TGTGCCATCAAAGAGTCTAGCGGGGAAAACACAGATACGCAGTATTTT,CAIKESSGENTDTQYF
TRBV25-1,.,.,TRBJ1-2,TGTGCCAGCAGTGAATGGCGGAGTGACTCAATCCCCTATGGCTACACCTTC,CASSEWRSDSIPYGYTF